This record covers a single T cell receptor (beta chain). These data come from a study of technical replicates of blood from four donors. Data came from immunoSEQ multiplex PCR; TCRdb stores just in-frame clones and leaves some out. The sample records about 62,000 clones, approximately 89% being singletons. Looked up from germline, CDR1 is GTSNPN and CDR2 is SVGIG (reference sequence). There are 13 residues in the CDR3. Trimming left V 4 bases short and J 1 base short, with 8 bases between. The sample consisted of PBMCs. The TCR sequence derives from a human donor in good health. Some clones in this sample may be carry-over from other donors' samples. The chain employs TRBV30 and TRBJ1-3, with unresolved D. Here the CDR3 reads CAWNRDSGNTIYF. The DNA of the CDR3 is TGTGCCTGGAACCGGGATTCTGGAAACACCATATATTTT.